This TCR beta chain was retrieved from a study of blood T cells in healthy people across ages. The CDR3 is 12 amino acids. The germline CDR1 and CDR2 sequences are MNHEY and SMNVEV (reference sequence). Deletions cut 4 bases from V and 8 bases from J, with 8 bases between. PCR was performed a second time for about 6 to 12 cycles using a sample-barcoded 5' primer and a J-beta primer mix. One entry per CDR3 protein, called by TCRdb with MiXCR from the 5' RACE reads. Of hundreds of thousands of distinct CDR3 sequences in the sample, roughly 49% were seen once. The sequence was obtained from a woman in her sixties in good health. The sample taken for sequencing was blood. The rearrangement uses TRBV27 and TRBJ2-2; no firm D call. The CDR3 DNA reads TGTGCCAGCAGTTCAAATTGGGGGGAGCTGTTTTTT. Protein product: CASSSNWGELFF.